This T cell receptor beta chain was sequenced for a study of a mutant IDH1 vaccine in newly diagnosed glioma. Study at large: Vaccination of patients was performed eight times, in weeks 1, 3, 5, 7, 11, 15, 19 and 23. General study findings and limits: With respect to changes in top peripheral T cell clonotypes, pseudoprogression seemed unrelated.

J lost 6 bases, V lost 6 bases, and 5 bases had no gene match. CDR1 and CDR2 (germline): MNHEY, SVGAGI. The length of the CDR3 is 13 residues. Assay: immunoSEQ multiplex PCR; the TCRdb copy retains only in-frame clones and omits some. The data hold about 60,000 clones, with approximately 79% observed a single time. The time point: week 5, during vaccination. Each vaccine dose was 300 ug of mutant IDH1 20-mer peptide, with topical imiquimod. Concerning this clone itself: Its target is unknown.

This sample comprised PBMCs, obtained from a glioma patient whose treatment included an IDH1 peptide vaccine. The source is a woman aged 45-60 years with glioma. The genes are TRBV6-5 and TRBJ1-3; 7 bases match TRBD1. The CDR3 protein is CASSGTGENTIYF. The CDR3 nucleotides read TGTGCCAGCAGCGGTACAGGGGAAAACACCATATATTTT.